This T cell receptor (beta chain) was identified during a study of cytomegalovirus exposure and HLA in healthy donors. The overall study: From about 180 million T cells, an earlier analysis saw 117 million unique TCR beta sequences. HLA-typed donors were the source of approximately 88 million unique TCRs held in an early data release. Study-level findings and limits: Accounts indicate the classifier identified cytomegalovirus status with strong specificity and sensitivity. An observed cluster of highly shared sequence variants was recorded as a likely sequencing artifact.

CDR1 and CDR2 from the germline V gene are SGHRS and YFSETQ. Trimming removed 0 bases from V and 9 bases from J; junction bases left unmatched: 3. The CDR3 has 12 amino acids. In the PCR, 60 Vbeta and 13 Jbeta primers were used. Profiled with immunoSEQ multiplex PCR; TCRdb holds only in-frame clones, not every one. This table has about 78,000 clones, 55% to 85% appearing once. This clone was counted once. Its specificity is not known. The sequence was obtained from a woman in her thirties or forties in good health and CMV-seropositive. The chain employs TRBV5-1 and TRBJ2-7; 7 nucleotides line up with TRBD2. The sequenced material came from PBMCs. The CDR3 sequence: CASSLGGRVQYF. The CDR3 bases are TGCGCCAGCAGCTTGGGTGGGAGGGTGCAGTACTTC.